A single T cell receptor beta chain is shown here with its context. What antigen it recognizes has not been identified. Base qualities are not provided; no much larger clone lies one nucleotide away. The data originate from a study of blood T cell repertoires in COVID-19 (dated by TCRdb to about 2020). For the wider study: The collaborator samples originated in the United States, Italy and Spain and spanned the acute and convalescent phases of COVID-19. The material from the prospective study consisted of cDNA or gDNA derived from T cells, B-cell-depleted T cells, or PBMCs. The dataset comprised deeply sampled blood TCRbeta repertoires from subjects exposed to, actively infected with, or recovered from COVID-19. A freely available public database, intended as a resource for researchers studying the immune response to SARS-CoV-2, is where the repertoires were released. Samples were obtained from the ongoing ImmuneRACE study (first 160 participants) and from 950 to 1,500 subjects provided by 6 global collaborators. Sample metadata almost always included a de-identified subject ID, COVID-19 status, age in years and sex. Where available, HLA class I and class II types were taken from metadata supplied by the sample provider and were not determined by assay-based typing. The investigation overall reported the following: The quantity of clinical and demographic metadata differed by source and by participant and was supplied without curation.

TCRbeta CDR3 regions were amplified from genomic DNA using the immunoSEQ Assay, a bias-controlled multiplex PCR. Per the source publication's procedure: The number of nucleated cells in each sample was estimated from the amplification of reference gene primers within the assay. To quantify the absolute abundance of each unique TCRbeta CDR3 rearrangement, sequence reads were collapsed and filtered. For each sample, productive Simpson clonality was calculated as the square root of Simpson's diversity index over productive rearrangements. Drawn from immuneACCESS, this table holds only the in-frame rearrangements with V and J called that TCRdb kept. Clones are partly lost; checked studies trace under half to an unresolved V gene and leave the rest unexplained. That table furnishes V, J and clone size, whereas the DNA furnished D and trimming. Present in this sample are some 150,000 clones, nearly 85% of which were seen just once. The ten largest clones add up to roughly two fifths of the sample.

The collaborating institutions used their own protocols to collect whole blood in K2EDTA tubes. For TCRbeta analysis, collaborators shipped samples as frozen whole blood, isolated PBMCs, or DNA extracted from either of those sample types. Material for sequencing was peripheral blood. This TCR came from a human donor in a cohort sampled during active COVID-19.

CDR3 protein: CASSSWGQNTGELFF. The DNA reads as follows: TGTGCCAGCAGTTCTTGGGGCCAGAACACCGGGGAGCTGTTTTTT. The receptor chain draws on TRBV27 and TRBJ2-2; the D region possibly corresponds to TRBD1 (5 bases align). The germline V gene (reference sequence) supplies CDR1 MNHEY and CDR2 SMNVEV. The CDR3 numbers 15 residues from cysteine through phenylalanine. Only CDR3 DNA remains: 45 bases, in frame from the first base. V was cut back by 4 bases and J by 1 base, leaving a gap of 10 bases between them.